This is a list of T cell receptor beta chains from one sample in a study of shared clonotypes between healthy human individuals. Assay: immunoSEQ multiplex PCR; the TCRdb copy retains only in-frame clones and omits some. The sample has roughly 1,100,000 clones, about 75% seen once. Sequencing was done on a sample of memory CD4+ T cells sorted from blood. These receptors all come from a man between 18 and 29 years old in good health. CDR3s include the opening cysteine and the closing phenylalanine or tryptophan. Fields, in order: D gene, clone size, V gene, J gene, CDR3 length, CDR3 protein, CDR3 DNA. A D gene is named only where the DNA matches it firmly. Clone size is given for some rows only: seen once, a few or many times, or a class if the clone is expanded.

d_call: NA
clone_size: NA
v_call: TRBV7-9
j_call: TRBJ2-5
cdr3_length: 11
cdr3_aa: CASSLYETQYF
cdr3_nt: TGTGCCAGCAGCTTATACGAGACCCAGTACTTC

d_call: NA
clone_size: NA
v_call: TRBV11-2
j_call: TRBJ1-2
cdr3_length: 15
cdr3_aa: CASSFFAIANYGYTF
cdr3_nt: TGTGCCAGCAGCTTTTTTGCAATCGCTAACTATGGCTACACCTTC

d_call: NA
clone_size: NA
v_call: TRBV4-2
j_call: TRBJ2-1
cdr3_length: 15
cdr3_aa: CASSQDKGSYNEQFF
cdr3_nt: TGTGCCAGCAGCCAAGATAAAGGCTCCTACAATGAGCAGTTCTTC

d_call: TRBD1
clone_size: NA
v_call: TRBV5-1
j_call: TRBJ2-5
cdr3_length: 15
cdr3_aa: CASSPSRGRSETQYF
cdr3_nt: TGCGCCAGCAGCCCGTCCAGGGGGCGTTCGGAGACCCAGTACTTC

d_call: NA
clone_size: NA
v_call: TRBV29-1
j_call: TRBJ1-5
cdr3_length: 13
cdr3_aa: CSVETHRDQPQHF
cdr3_nt: TGCAGCGTAGAGACGCATAGAGACCAGCCCCAGCATTTT

d_call: NA
clone_size: NA
v_call: TRBV11-2
j_call: TRBJ1-2
cdr3_length: 15
cdr3_aa: CASSPPGALVYGYTF
cdr3_nt: TGTGCCAGCAGTCCTCCGGGGGCGTTGGTCTATGGCTACACCTTC

d_call: TRBD1
clone_size: NA
v_call: TRBV4-1
j_call: TRBJ1-2
cdr3_length: 18
cdr3_aa: CASSQPGQGAGGGYGYTF
cdr3_nt: TGCGCCAGCAGCCAACCCGGACAGGGGGCAGGGGGGGGCTATGGCTACACCTTC

d_call: NA
clone_size: few
v_call: TRBV5-4
j_call: TRBJ1-1
cdr3_length: 14
cdr3_aa: CASSLDGMNTEAFF
cdr3_nt: TGTGCCAGCAGCTTAGACGGTATGAACACTGAAGCTTTCTTT

d_call: TRBD1
clone_size: NA
v_call: TRBV11-2
j_call: TRBJ2-5
cdr3_length: 15
cdr3_aa: CASSSGQGIQETQYF
cdr3_nt: TGTGCCAGCAGCTCGGGACAGGGCATCCAAGAGACCCAGTACTTC

d_call: TRBD1
clone_size: NA
v_call: TRBV2
j_call: TRBJ2-1
cdr3_length: 15
cdr3_aa: CASSQTGGHYNEQFF
cdr3_nt: TGTGCCAGCAGCCAGACAGGGGGCCACTACAATGAGCAGTTCTTC

d_call: NA
clone_size: NA
v_call: TRBV6-1
j_call: TRBJ1-1
cdr3_length: 15
cdr3_aa: CASSDPSRENTEAFF
cdr3_nt: TGTGCCAGCAGTGATCCCAGCAGGGAGAACACTGAAGCTTTCTTT

d_call: TRBD1
clone_size: NA
v_call: TRBV9
j_call: TRBJ2-7
cdr3_length: 17
cdr3_aa: CASSVGTGGAHSYEQYF
cdr3_nt: TGTGCCAGCAGCGTAGGTACAGGGGGCGCCCACTCCTACGAGCAGTACTTC

d_call: NA
clone_size: NA
v_call: TRBV2
j_call: TRBJ1-5
cdr3_length: 12
cdr3_aa: CASQGPNQPQHF
cdr3_nt: TGTGCCAGTCAGGGGCCCAATCAGCCCCAGCATTTT

d_call: NA
clone_size: NA
v_call: TRBV5-1
j_call: TRBJ2-3
cdr3_length: 15
cdr3_aa: CASSHGTPSTDTQYF
cdr3_nt: TGCGCCAGCAGCCACGGGACACCGTCCACAGATACGCAGTATTTT

d_call: NA
clone_size: NA
v_call: TRBV19
j_call: TRBJ2-7
cdr3_length: 14
cdr3_aa: CASSKEAVSAEQYF
cdr3_nt: TGTGCCAGTAGTAAGGAGGCAGTATCGGCCGAGCAGTACTTC

d_call: TRBD2
clone_size: NA
v_call: TRBV5-1
j_call: TRBJ2-2
cdr3_length: 17
cdr3_aa: CASSSTPQRGRAGELFF
cdr3_nt: TGCGCCAGCAGCTCCACCCCCCAGCGGGGGAGGGCCGGGGAGCTGTTTTTT

d_call: TRBD1
clone_size: few
v_call: TRBV5-4
j_call: TRBJ1-3
cdr3_length: 17
cdr3_aa: CASSLGARGLSGNTIYF
cdr3_nt: TGTGCCAGCAGCTTGGGGGCCAGGGGGCTAAGTGGAAACACCATATATTTT

d_call: NA
clone_size: NA
v_call: TRBV27
j_call: TRBJ2-1
cdr3_length: 15
cdr3_aa: CASTLGGLPWDEQFF
cdr3_nt: TGTGCCAGCACCCTAGGGGGACTACCCTGGGATGAGCAGTTCTTC

d_call: NA
clone_size: NA
v_call: TRBV2
j_call: TRBJ2-4
cdr3_length: 17
cdr3_aa: CANDLKTVGTTKNIQYF
cdr3_nt: TGTGCCAACGACCTAAAGACAGTTGGGACCACCAAAAACATTCAGTACTTC

d_call: NA
clone_size: NA
v_call: TRBV20-1
j_call: TRBJ1-2
cdr3_length: 11
cdr3_aa: CSARGVYGYTF
cdr3_nt: TGCAGTGCTAGAGGGGTTTATGGCTACACCTTC

d_call: NA
clone_size: once
v_call: TRBV7-2
j_call: TRBJ2-3
cdr3_length: 15
cdr3_aa: CASSTQGSLIDTQYF
cdr3_nt: TGTGCCAGCAGCACCCAGGGTAGCCTTATAGATACGCAGTATTTT

d_call: NA
clone_size: NA
v_call: TRBV11-2
j_call: TRBJ2-2
cdr3_length: 14
cdr3_aa: CASNGGPNTGELFF
cdr3_nt: TGTGCCAGCAACGGCGGGCCGAACACCGGGGAGCTGTTTTTT

d_call: NA
clone_size: NA
v_call: TRBV5-4
j_call: TRBJ2-7
cdr3_length: 13
cdr3_aa: CASSLPGVDEQYF
cdr3_nt: TGTGCCAGCAGCTTGCCAGGGGTGGACGAGCAGTACTTC

d_call: TRBD1
clone_size: NA
v_call: TRBV30
j_call: TRBJ1-1
cdr3_length: 13
cdr3_aa: CARTRQGGTEAFF
cdr3_nt: TGTGCACGGACCCGACAGGGAGGCACTGAAGCTTTCTTT

d_call: TRBD1
clone_size: NA
v_call: TRBV11-2
j_call: TRBJ2-5
cdr3_length: 13
cdr3_aa: CASSYRDRGGQYF
cdr3_nt: TGTGCCAGCAGCTACCGGGACAGGGGTGGCCAGTACTTC

d_call: TRBD2
clone_size: NA
v_call: TRBV14
j_call: TRBJ2-5
cdr3_length: 16
cdr3_aa: CASSPMRGGLRETQYF
cdr3_nt: TGTGCCAGCAGCCCTATGCGGGGGGGCCTCCGGGAGACCCAGTACTTC

d_call: NA
clone_size: NA
v_call: TRBV9
j_call: TRBJ1-3
cdr3_length: 14
cdr3_aa: CASSVRRDGNTIYF
cdr3_nt: TGTGCCAGCAGCGTACGGAGGGACGGAAACACCATATATTTT

d_call: NA
clone_size: many
v_call: TRBV29-1
j_call: TRBJ1-2
cdr3_length: 11
cdr3_aa: CSVEIRDRGTF
cdr3_nt: TGCAGCGTAGAGATCAGAGATCGGGGCACCTTC

d_call: TRBD2
clone_size: NA
v_call: TRBV6-1
j_call: TRBJ2-3
cdr3_length: 14
cdr3_aa: CASRLAHTRDTQYF
cdr3_nt: TGTGCCAGCAGACTAGCGCACACGCGGGATACGCAGTATTTT

d_call: TRBD2
clone_size: NA
v_call: TRBV5-5
j_call: TRBJ2-7
cdr3_length: 14
cdr3_aa: CASSLTSGLTEQYF
cdr3_nt: TGTGCCAGCAGCCTGACTAGCGGTCTGACCGAGCAGTACTTC

d_call: TRBD2
clone_size: few
v_call: TRBV11-2
j_call: TRBJ2-5
cdr3_length: 14
cdr3_aa: CASSPLRGQETQYF
cdr3_nt: TGTGCCAGCAGCCCCCTGCGGGGGCAAGAGACCCAGTACTTC

d_call: NA
clone_size: NA
v_call: TRBV6-6
j_call: TRBJ1-5
cdr3_length: 16
cdr3_aa: CASSYSGQLGVRPQHF
cdr3_nt: TGTGCCAGCAGTTACTCAGGCCAGCTGGGGGTTCGGCCCCAGCATTTT

d_call: TRBD1
clone_size: NA
v_call: TRBV27
j_call: TRBJ1-5
cdr3_length: 15
cdr3_aa: CASSPRDSSNQPQHF
cdr3_nt: TGTGCCAGCAGTCCCCGGGACAGTAGCAATCAGCCCCAGCATTTT

d_call: TRBD1
clone_size: NA
v_call: TRBV7-3
j_call: TRBJ2-7
cdr3_length: 13
cdr3_aa: CASSTSPGGEQYF
cdr3_nt: TGTGCCAGCAGCACGTCCCCAGGGGGCGAGCAGTACTTC

d_call: NA
clone_size: NA
v_call: TRBV18
j_call: TRBJ1-2
cdr3_length: 12
cdr3_aa: CATQGATEGYTF
cdr3_nt: TGTGCCACCCAAGGAGCAACTGAGGGCTACACCTTC

d_call: NA
clone_size: NA
v_call: TRBV30
j_call: TRBJ1-2
cdr3_length: 14
cdr3_aa: CAWNQPGSAYGYTF
cdr3_nt: TGTGCCTGGAACCAACCGGGCAGCGCCTATGGCTACACCTTC

d_call: TRBD1
clone_size: once
v_call: TRBV5-1
j_call: TRBJ1-2
cdr3_length: 17
cdr3_aa: CASSLGGTGSRNYGYTF
cdr3_nt: TGCGCCAGCAGCTTGGGCGGGACAGGATCCCGTAACTATGGCTACACCTTC

d_call: NA
clone_size: NA
v_call: TRBV4-2
j_call: TRBJ2-3
cdr3_length: 16
cdr3_aa: CASSQVSQAAMDTQYF
cdr3_nt: TGTGCCAGCAGCCAAGTCTCGCAGGCGGCGATGGACACGCAGTATTTT

d_call: NA
clone_size: many
v_call: TRBV6-5
j_call: TRBJ1-2
cdr3_length: 14
cdr3_aa: CASSSPAEGNGYTF
cdr3_nt: TGTGCCAGCAGTTCCCCCGCGGAGGGAAATGGCTACACCTTC

d_call: NA
clone_size: NA
v_call: TRBV6-6
j_call: TRBJ1-6
cdr3_length: 15
cdr3_aa: CASAKGATYNSPLHF
cdr3_nt: TGTGCCAGCGCGAAAGGGGCTACCTATAATTCACCCCTCCACTTT

d_call: NA
clone_size: NA
v_call: TRBV28
j_call: TRBJ2-5
cdr3_length: 16
cdr3_aa: CASSSTRAGTQETQYF
cdr3_nt: TGTGCCAGCAGTTCCACCCGGGCAGGTACTCAAGAGACCCAGTACTTC

d_call: TRBD2
clone_size: NA
v_call: TRBV25-1
j_call: TRBJ2-5
cdr3_length: 18
cdr3_aa: CAGRPGLAGGLIKETQYF
cdr3_nt: TGTGCCGGTCGACCGGGACTAGCGGGGGGGCTAATTAAGGAGACCCAGTACTTC

d_call: TRBD2
clone_size: once
v_call: TRBV6-5
j_call: TRBJ2-1
cdr3_length: 15
cdr3_aa: CASSKTSGSLGEQFF
cdr3_nt: TGTGCCAGCAGTAAGACTAGCGGGAGCCTAGGTGAGCAGTTCTTC

d_call: NA
clone_size: few
v_call: TRBV10-3
j_call: TRBJ1-2
cdr3_length: 11
cdr3_aa: CAISGTGGYTF
cdr3_nt: TGTGCCATCAGTGGGACCGGCGGCTACACCTTC

d_call: NA
clone_size: NA
v_call: TRBV7-9
j_call: TRBJ2-1
cdr3_length: 17
cdr3_aa: CASSARYREGIYNEQFF
cdr3_nt: TGTGCCAGCAGCGCCCGCTACAGGGAAGGGATTTACAATGAGCAGTTCTTC

d_call: TRBD2
clone_size: NA
v_call: TRBV5-1
j_call: TRBJ2-1
cdr3_length: 16
cdr3_aa: CASSLQPSGSSYEQFF
cdr3_nt: TGCGCCAGCAGCTTGCAGCCTAGCGGGAGCTCGTATGAGCAGTTCTTC

d_call: NA
clone_size: NA
v_call: TRBV7-9
j_call: TRBJ2-7
cdr3_length: 13
cdr3_aa: CASSLMGSYEQYF
cdr3_nt: TGTGCCAGCAGCTTGATGGGCTCCTACGAGCAGTACTTC